The 25 T cell receptor beta chains below come from one sample, sequenced in a study of blood T cell repertoires in COVID-19. Sequenced by immunoSEQ multiplex PCR; TCRdb stores in-frame clones only, minus some. The sample consists of under 300,000 clones, around 83% of them appearing once. Sequencing was carried out using peripheral blood. These receptors were taken from a man at least 80 years old with acute or convalescent COVID-19.

The chain uses TRBV6-4 and TRBJ2-2; 11 bases line up with TRBD1. Germline loops: CDR1 MRHNA, CDR2 SNTAGT. This CDR3 has 15 residues. The junction had 5 bases not matched to a gene; V was cut back by 4 bases and J by 7 bases. The CDR3 is CASSGGQGAVGELFF. The CDR3, as DNA: TGTGCCAGCAGTGGCGGACAGGGGGCTGTCGGGGAGCTGTTTTTT.

This chain links TRBV5-4 with TRBJ2-1; 12 nucleotides align to TRBD2. Germline loops: CDR1 SGHNT, CDR2 YYREEE (reference sequence). V shed 4 bases, J shed 6 bases, and the junction held 5 bases outside the gene matches. The CDR3 extends over 15 amino acids. Here the CDR3 reads CASSGPGLAGNEQFF. CDR3 coding DNA: TGTGCCAGCAGCGGCCCGGGACTAGCGGGCAATGAGCAGTTCTTC.

J is TRBJ2-1 and V is TRBV5-1; a possible D gene is TRBD1 (6 bases). Germline values: CDR1 SGHRS, CDR2 YFSETQ. Between the trimmed V and J ends, which lost 2 bases and 5 bases, there was a span of 8 bases. The CDR3 spans 13 residues. The CDR3: CASSFTGNNEQFF. The CDR3 DNA reads TGCGCCAGCAGCTTCACAGGGAACAATGAGCAGTTCTTC. Based on the CDR3 plus reference TRBV5-1 and TRBJ2-1, the full variable domain is KAGVTQTPRYLIKTRGQQVTLSCSPISGHRSVSWYQQTPGQGLQFLFEYFSETQRNKGNFPGRFSGRQFSNSRSEMNVSTLELGDSALYLCASSFTGNNEQFFGPGTRLTVL.

The gene calls are TRBV5-1 and TRBJ1-3; no definite D call. The germline CDR1 and CDR2 sequences are SGHRS and YFSETQ. V lost 4 bases to trimming and J lost 2 bases, with 10 bases between them. The CDR3 spans 14 residues. Here the CDR3 reads CASSPTLAGNTIYF. The CDR3 DNA reads as TGCGCCAGCAGCCCGACCCTAGCTGGAAACACCATATATTTT.

Concerning this clone itself: The junction and the germline gene differ at one end; a read error may be behind it. This chain joins TRBV10-3 and TRBJ2-1, with a possible D match to TRBD2 (5 bases). Germline V lookup: CDR1 ENHRY, CDR2 SYGVKD. The CDR3 covers 13 residues. The CDR3 nucleotides are TGTGCCATCAGGGAGTCCCCCCGAGGGAGCCAGTTCTTC. It is translated as CAIRESPRGSQFF.

This chain uses TRBV6-1 with TRBJ2-7; perhaps TRBD1 as D (5 bases). CDR1 and CDR2 (germline): MNHNS, SASEGT. This CDR3 has 15 residues. V shed 1 base and J shed 5 bases, with 15 bases lying between them. The CDR3 DNA follows: TGTGCCAGCAGTGAAGGGCCGGGTCCAGGGCACGAGCAGTACTTC. Its protein product is CASSEGPGPGHEQYF.

The chain has TRBV5-1 and TRBJ2-2; D possibly corresponds to TRBD2 (6 bases). This CDR3 comprises 14 residues. V was pared by 2 bases and J by 6 bases, with 11 bases between. Germline V gene data show CDR1 as SGHRS and CDR2 as YFSETQ. CDR3 DNA: TGCGCCAGCAGCTTCGGGAGATTGGCCGGGGAGCTGTTTTTT. This encodes CASSFGRLAGELFF.

This clone occurred a few times. The rearrangement joins TRBV3-1 (or the pseudogene TRBV3-2) to TRBJ2-1; D is perhaps TRBD1 (6 bases). Germline V gene lookup returns CDR1 LGHDT and CDR2 YNNKEL (reference sequence). The CDR3 is made up of 15 amino acids. Trimming cost V 1 base and J 6 bases, with 13 bases left between them. CDR3: CASSQVAVQGNEQFF. In nucleotides, the CDR3 is TGTGCCAGCAGCCAAGTCGCTGTACAGGGCAATGAGCAGTTCTTC.

The chain couples TRBV20-1 to TRBJ1-6; D ambiguous. Germline CDR1 reads DFQATT; CDR2 reads SNEGSKA (reference sequence). The V and J ends lost 3 bases and 8 bases respectively, with 5 bases between them. The CDR3 spans 11 residues. The CDR3 sequence: CSASSDSPLHF. CDR3 nucleotides: TGCAGTGCTAGTTCGGATTCACCCCTCCACTTT.

V gene TRBV9 combines with J gene TRBJ2-1; D gene ambiguous. From germline, CDR1 is SGDLS and CDR2 YYNGEE. Trimming took off 5 bases at V and 2 bases at J, with 8 bases between the two ends. The CDR3 loop spans 13 amino acids. Written as DNA, the CDR3 is TGTGCCAGCAGTACAGACACCTACAATGAGCAGTTCTTC. It codes for CASSTDTYNEQFF.

The rearrangement uses TRBV2 and TRBJ2-1, with D uncertain. The CDR3 is 16 residues long. V was clipped by 3 bases and J by 3 bases, with 15 bases between them. CDR1 is SNHLY, CDR2 FYNNEI, per germline. The CDR3 reads CASSESSVPLYNEQFF. Written as DNA, the CDR3 is TGTGCCAGCAGTGAGAGTTCGGTACCCCTCTACAATGAGCAGTTCTTC.

This rearrangement joins TRBV11-2 to TRBJ2-7, with 7 bases fitting TRBD2. Per germline, CDR1 SGHAT and CDR2 FQNNGV. The CDR3 runs 13 residues. V lost 6 bases, J lost 6 bases, and 8 bases stayed unmatched. CDR3: CASRGEGLFEQYF. The CDR3 nucleotides are TGTGCCAGCAGGGGGGAGGGCCTGTTCGAGCAGTACTTC.

The gene calls are TRBV9 and TRBJ1-2; possibly TRBD1 for D (5 bases). Germline V gives CDR1 SGDLS, CDR2 YYNGEE. The CDR3 is made up of 13 amino acids. Trimming pared 0 bases from V and 5 bases from J, leaving 8 bases between. The CDR3 loop reads CASSVDPGYGYTF. The CDR3 bases are TGTGCCAGCAGCGTAGACCCAGGGTATGGCTACACCTTC.

J is TRBJ1-3 and V is TRBV6-1; D call uncertain. The CDR3 runs 13 residues. Germline-derived CDR1 and CDR2 are MNHNS and SASEGT. V was shortened by 2 bases and J by 4 bases, with 6 bases between the two germline ends. CDR3 coding DNA: TGTGCCAGCAGTGAAAGAGTAGGAAACACCATATATTTT. Protein product: CASSERVGNTIYF.

J is TRBJ2-7 and V is TRBV3-1 (or the pseudogene TRBV3-2); TRBD1 aligns across 9 bases. The germline CDR1 and CDR2 sequences are LGHDT and YNNKEL (reference sequence). This CDR3 is 16 amino acids long. V gave up 3 bases and J gave up 5 bases; unmatched junction bases: 11. The CDR3 bases are TGTGCCAGCAGCCACCGAACAGGGGGCGCGTTCCACGAGCAGTACTTC. Translated, it gives CASSHRTGGAFHEQYF.

The chain uses TRBV5-4 and TRBJ2-5; D is perhaps TRBD1 (6 bases). Per germline, CDR1 SGHNT and CDR2 YYREEE (reference sequence). Trimming removed 1 base at V and 7 bases at J, with 14 bases between. The CDR3 has 14 amino acids. The CDR3 DNA reads as TGTGCCAGCAGCTTGAAGGGGACAACGGGGACCCAGTACTTC. Encoded protein: CASSLKGTTGTQYF.

The chain is built from TRBV29-1 and TRBJ2-1, with D perhaps matching TRBD2 (5 bases). Germline loops: CDR1 SQVTM, CDR2 ANQGSEA. This CDR3 is built from 12 residues. V was pared by 7 bases and J by 6 bases, with 13 bases between. The CDR3 region is CSAAWAGNEQFF. The CDR3 DNA reads as TGCAGCGCTGCCTGGGCGGGCAATGAGCAGTTCTTC.

CDR3 sequence (DNA): TGTGCCAGCAGCCCGGGGACTAGCGGGGGAGGAGATACGCAGTATTTT. Translated, it gives CASSPGTSGGGDTQYF. The V call is TRBV3-1 (or the pseudogene TRBV3-2), the J call TRBJ2-3; 14 bases map to TRBD2. There are 16 residues in the CDR3. Germline V gene lookup returns CDR1 LGHDT and CDR2 YNNKEL (reference sequence). The V segment lost 4 bases and the J segment 5 bases; nucleotides outside the gene matches: 5.

The gene calls are TRBV5-1 and TRBJ2-1; TRBD2 is a possible D gene (5 bases). Deletions cut 5 bases from V and 8 bases from J, with 11 bases between. This CDR3 has 12 residues. The germline V gene encodes CDR1 SGHRS and CDR2 YFSETQ. CDR3 bases: TGCGCCAGCAGGACATCGAGGGATGAGCAGTTCTTC. Amino acids: CASRTSRDEQFF.

The chain carries TRBV11-2 and TRBJ2-2, with 10 bases fitting TRBD1. With V trimmed by 3 bases and J by 8 bases, 6 bases remained unmatched. The germline gives CDR1 SGHAT, CDR2 FQNNGV. This CDR3 is 15 amino acids long. The CDR3 coding sequence is TGTGCCAGCAGCTTCTCCGGGACAGGGGAAGGGGAGCTGTTTTTT. This codes for CASSFSGTGEGELFF.

The chain recombines TRBV4-1 with TRBJ2-3, with 13 bases matching TRBD2. V shed 6 bases and J 4 bases; nucleotides not matched to a gene: 7. The CDR3 sequence is 16 residues long. Germline V lookup: CDR1 MGHRA, CDR2 YSYEKL. CDR3 coding DNA: TGCGCCAGCAGATCTGGACTAGCGGGAGCGGCAGATACGCAGTATTTT. This codes for CASRSGLAGAADTQYF.

The table lists this clone with a few counts. The chain links TRBV27 to TRBJ2-2; 7 bases agree with TRBD1. The V and J ends lost 5 bases and 6 bases, in that order; junction bases with no gene match: 9. Germline V gives CDR1 MNHEY, CDR2 SMNVEV (reference sequence). The CDR3 has 15 amino acids. DNA for the CDR3: TGTGCCAGCAGTCGTCCGGGACAGAAGTCCGGGGAGCTGTTTTTT. It specifies CASSRPGQKSGELFF.

As for this clone: Other DNA sequences in the sample encode the same CDR3. The chain uses TRBV7-3 and TRBJ2-1; TRBD1 agrees at 7 bases. Germline assignment: CDR1 SGHTA and CDR2 FQGTGA. This CDR3 has 14 amino acids. The junction had 2 bases not matched to a gene; V was cut back by 2 bases and J by 4 bases. CDR3 bases: TGTGCCAGCAGCTTAGGGACAGCGTACAATGAGCAGTTCTTC. Translated: CASSLGTAYNEQFF.

The V gene is TRBV19, the J gene TRBJ2-1; D is unclear. The CDR3 consists of 14 residues. Per the germline V gene, CDR1 is LNHDA and CDR2 is SQIVND (reference sequence). Trimming left V 3 bases short and J 4 bases short, with 10 bases between. In DNA, the CDR3 is TGTGCCAGTAGTATCGTCCAGACATACAATGAGCAGTTCTTC. It yields the protein CASSIVQTYNEQFF.

In nucleotides, the CDR3 is TGTGCCAGCCCCGCGAGGCCAAGACTAGCGGGTGATTCCTACGAGCAGTACTTC. Its translation: CASPARPRLAGDSYEQYF. The chain is built from TRBV19 and TRBJ2-7, with 10 positions matching TRBD2. The germline V gene encodes CDR1 LNHDA and CDR2 SQIVND (reference sequence). The CDR3 has 18 amino acids. V lost 9 bases to trimming and J lost 1 base; unmatched junction nucleotides: 18.